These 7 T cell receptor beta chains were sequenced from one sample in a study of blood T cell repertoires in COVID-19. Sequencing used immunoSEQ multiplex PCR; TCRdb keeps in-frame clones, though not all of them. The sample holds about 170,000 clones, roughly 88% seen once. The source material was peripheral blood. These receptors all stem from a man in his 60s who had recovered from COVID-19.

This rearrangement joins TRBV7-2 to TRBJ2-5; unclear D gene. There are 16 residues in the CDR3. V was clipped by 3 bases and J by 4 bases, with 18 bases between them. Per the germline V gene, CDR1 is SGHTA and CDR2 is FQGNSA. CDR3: CASSFSPLALSETQYF. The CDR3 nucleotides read TGTGCCAGCAGCTTTAGCCCTCTGGCGCTGTCAGAGACCCAGTACTTC.

Here the CDR3 reads CASSLDRGSNEQFF. The DNA for the CDR3 is TGTGCCAGTAGTCTGGACAGGGGGAGCAATGAGCAGTTCTTC. The V gene is TRBV19, the J gene TRBJ2-1; TRBD1 matches at 10 bases. V trimming: 5 bases; J trimming: 6 bases; junction bases outside the gene matches: 4. The length of the CDR3 is 14 residues. Germline CDR1 is LNHDA and CDR2 is SQIVND (reference sequence).

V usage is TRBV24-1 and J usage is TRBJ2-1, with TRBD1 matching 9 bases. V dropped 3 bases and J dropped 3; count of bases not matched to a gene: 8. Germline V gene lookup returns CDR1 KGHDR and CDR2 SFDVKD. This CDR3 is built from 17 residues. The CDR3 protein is CATSDLPGQGDYNEQFF. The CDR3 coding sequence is TGTGCCACCAGTGATCTCCCGGGACAGGGAGACTACAATGAGCAGTTCTTC.

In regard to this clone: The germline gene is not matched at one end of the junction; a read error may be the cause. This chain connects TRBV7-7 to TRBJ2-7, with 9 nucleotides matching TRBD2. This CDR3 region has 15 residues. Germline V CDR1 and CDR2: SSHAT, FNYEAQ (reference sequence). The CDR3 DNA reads TGTGCTAGCAGCTTGGCGGGGGGGCCCTCCTACGAGCAGTACTTC. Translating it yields CASSLAGGPSYEQYF.

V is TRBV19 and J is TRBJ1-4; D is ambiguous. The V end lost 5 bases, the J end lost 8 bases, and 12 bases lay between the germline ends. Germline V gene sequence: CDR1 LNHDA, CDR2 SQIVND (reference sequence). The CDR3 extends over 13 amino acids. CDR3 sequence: CASSQIEREKLFF. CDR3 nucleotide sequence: TGTGCCAGTAGTCAAATCGAGAGGGAAAAACTGTTTTTT.

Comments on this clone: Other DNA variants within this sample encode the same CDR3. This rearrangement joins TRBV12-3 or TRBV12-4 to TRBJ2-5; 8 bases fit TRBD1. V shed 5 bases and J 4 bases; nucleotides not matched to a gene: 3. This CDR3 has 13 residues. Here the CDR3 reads CASSTDRVETQYF. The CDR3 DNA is TGTGCCAGCAGTACGGACAGGGTAGAGACCCAGTACTTC.

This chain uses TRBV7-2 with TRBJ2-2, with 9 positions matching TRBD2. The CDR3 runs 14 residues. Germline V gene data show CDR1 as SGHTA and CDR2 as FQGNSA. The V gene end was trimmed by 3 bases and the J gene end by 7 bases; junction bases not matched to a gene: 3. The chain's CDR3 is CASSFVSGGGELFF. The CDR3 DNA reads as TGTGCCAGCAGCTTTGTTAGCGGGGGCGGGGAGCTGTTTTTT.